These T cell receptor beta chains were read from a single sample in a study of radiotherapy plus CTLA-4 blockade in lung cancer. The data were produced by immunoSEQ multiplex PCR, yet TCRdb's version contains in-frame clones alone and is incomplete. The table lists roughly 46,000 clones, around 76% of them singletons. Specimen: peripheral blood, collected from a patient treated with radiotherapy plus ipilimumab. Every receptor here comes from a human donor with non-small cell lung cancer who had stable disease on radiotherapy plus ipilimumab. The conserved cysteine and the conserved F or W are not part of the CDR3 here.

J	V	length	CDR3
TRBJ2-3	TRBV18	14	ASSPPSGGGGDTQY
TRBJ1-1	TRBV10-1	14	ASSERQGVSNTEAF
TRBJ2-3	TRBV7-9	11	ASTSTGGDTQY
TRBJ2-3	TRBV6-1	11	ASRIHSTDTQY
TRBJ2-2	TRBV4-1	10	ASSQGNGELF
TRBJ1-2	TRBV7-2	12	ASSVPAIVYGYT
TRBJ2-2	TRBV10-3	13	AISVKGAASGELF
TRBJ1-3	TRBV30	11	AWRLKAGNTIY
TRBJ1-5	TRBV27	13	ASRSQGVSNQPQH
TRBJ2-7	TRBV6-6	12	ASKGGQFTYEQY
TRBJ2-3	TRBV4-3	13	ASSQEGSGVDTQY
TRBJ1-1	TRBV30	10	AAARYNTEAF
TRBJ2-3	TRBV7-2	12	ASSPGQGRETQY
TRBJ2-5	TRBV7-6	11	ASSQGQKETQY
TRBJ1-5	TRBV6-5	12	ASSYGGANQPQH
TRBJ1-1	TRBV4-3	12	ASSQEEQFTEAF
TRBJ1-2	TRBV28	11	ASSLRDRDGYT
TRBJ1-2	TRBV15	12	ATSSSSGVYGYT
TRBJ1-6	TRBV28	11	ASSLTRGSPLH
TRBJ1-2	TRBV4-1	13	ASSQWQGDPYGYT
TRBJ1-1	TRBV11-1	12	ASSLGGGNTEAF
TRBJ2-6	TRBV2	13	ATWDPRSGANVLT
TRBJ2-2	TRBV5-5	14	ASSLGLAANTGELF
TRBJ1-1	TRBV7-9	10	ASSPGRAEAF
TRBJ1-1	TRBV15	13	ATSRSPREGTEAF
TRBJ2-2	TRBV19	12	ASSPGPHTGELF
TRBJ1-5	TRBV30	10	AWAPANQPQH
TRBJ2-1	TRBV5-1	13	ASSLVRGGFNEQF
TRBJ2-3	TRBV18	10	ASSPTTDTQY